This T cell receptor beta chain was recorded in a study of cytomegalovirus exposure and HLA in healthy donors. Study findings and constraints: CMV serostatus was the sole immune exposure information available. In a later analysis, a missense DCLRE1C variant was linked to TCR beta V- and J-gene trimming. According to an earlier analysis, most TCR beta V segments yielded productive rearrangements about 90% or about 30% of the time.

A word on this clone: Its antigen is as yet unknown.

In the PCR, 60 Vbeta and 13 Jbeta primers were used. Clones were sequenced by immunoSEQ multiplex PCR, and TCRdb holds only the in-frame ones, with some missing. The sample has about 130,000 clones; more than 70% are singletons. This sequence originates from a man in his thirties or forties in good health and CMV-seronegative. Material: PBMCs.

The CDR3 sequence: CAISESFGGGANVLTF. The CDR3 DNA sequence: TGTGCCATCAGTGAGTCGTTCGGGGGTGGGGCCAACGTCCTGACTTTC. The chain has TRBV10-3 and TRBJ2-6; D might be TRBD2 (6 bases). V was trimmed by 0 bases and J by 3 bases, leaving 9 bases between them. From germline, CDR1 is ENHRY and CDR2 SYGVKD. The CDR3 has 16 residues.